The 18 T cell receptor beta chains below were found in one sample sequenced in a study of blood T cell repertoires in COVID-19. Generated by immunoSEQ multiplex PCR, the TCRdb table keeps only in-frame clones and is missing some. The sample records under 150,000 clones, more than 90% being singletons. Sequencing was done on a sample of peripheral blood. Receptors were obtained from a man over 45 with active COVID-19.

This clone appeared once. The V and J genes are TRBV11-2 and TRBJ2-7, with a possible D match to TRBD2 (6 bases). V lost 2 bases and J 4 bases, leaving 15 bases between the germline ends. Germline CDR1 reads SGHAT; CDR2 reads FQNNGV. The CDR3 loop spans 15 amino acids. The chain's CDR3 is CASSLRRDPNYEQYV. In nucleotides, the CDR3 is TGTGCCAGCAGCTTAAGGCGGGACCCTAATTACGAGCAGTACGTC.

The chain has TRBV21-1 and TRBJ2-7; TRBD1 reflects the table's D call only, with no check against the DNA. TRBV21-1 is a pseudogene. This CDR3 is built from 14 residues. The CDR3 here is CASIGCTASYEQYF. For the CDR3, the DNA is TGTGCCAGCATAGGATGCACAGCCAGCTACGAGCAGTACTTC.

This chain connects TRBV5-4 to TRBJ1-6; D gene ambiguous. CDR3 size: 13 residues. The ends were cut back, 0 bases at V and 8 bases at J, with 6 bases in the middle. Germline CDR1 SGHNT, CDR2 YYREEE (reference sequence). The CDR3 reads CASSLAIDSPLHF. In DNA form, the CDR3 reads TGTGCCAGCAGCTTGGCTATCGATTCACCCCTCCACTTT. The complete variable domain, with remaining parts taken from reference TRBV5-4 and TRBJ1-6, reads ETGVTQSPTHLIKTRGQQVTLRCSSQSGHNTVSWYQQALGQGPQFIFQYYREEENGRGNFPPRFSGLQFPNYSSELNVNALELDDSALYLCASSLAIDSPLHFGNGTRLTVT.

The CDR3 region has the DNA TGTGCCAGTAGTAATTTCCATTCGGAGACCACCGGGGAGCTGTTTTTT. It encodes CASSNFHSETTGELFF. The chain employs TRBV19 and TRBJ2-2; no definite D call. CDR1 is LNHDA and CDR2 is SQIVND in the germline V gene (reference sequence). The CDR3 contains 16 residues. V was trimmed by 4 bases and J by 4 bases, leaving 16 bases between them.

Concerning this clone: The same CDR3 also results from other DNA sequences found in this sample. This rearrangement joins TRBV29-1 to TRBJ1-4; perhaps TRBD1 as D (6 bases). The CDR3 covers 12 residues. In germline, CDR1 is SQVTM, CDR2 ANQGSEA. Trimming pared 4 bases from V and 5 bases from J, leaving 8 bases between. The CDR3 DNA reads TGCAGCGTTGGGCAGGGGAATGAAAAACTGTTTTTT. Its translation: CSVGQGNEKLFF. The full variable domain, in which reference TRBV29-1 and TRBJ1-4 provide the parts outside the CDR3, is SAVISQKPSRDICQRGTSLTIQCQVDSQVTMMFWYRQQPGQSLTLIATANQGSEATYESGFVIDKFPISRPNLTFSTLTVSNMSPEDSSIYLCSVGQGNEKLFFGSGTQLSVL.

The CDR3: CASSPGLPGVNTEAFF. The CDR3 DNA is TGCGCCAGCAGCCCCGGACTCCCTGGAGTGAACACTGAAGCTTTCTTT. The chain links TRBV5-1 to TRBJ1-1; D is unclear. The V end was cut by 4 bases, the J end by 0 bases, with 16 bases between. This CDR3 has 16 amino acids. The germline CDR1 and CDR2 sequences are SGHRS and YFSETQ.

The CDR3 reads CSVEDQGRYSGNTIYF. CDR3 sequence (DNA): TGCAGCGTTGAAGATCAGGGCCGTTACTCTGGAAACACCATATATTTT. The J gene is TRBJ1-3, the V gene TRBV29-1; D possibly corresponds to TRBD1 (5 bases). The CDR3 has 16 amino acids. With 0 bases removed from V and 0 bases from J, the gap between germline ends came to 12 bases. Germline values: CDR1 SQVTM, CDR2 ANQGSEA.

The V call is TRBV12-3 or TRBV12-4, the J call TRBJ1-5; a possible D gene is TRBD1 (5 bases). V lost 5 bases and J 12 bases, leaving 11 bases between the germline ends. The CDR3 extends over 11 amino acids. CDR3 DNA sequence: TGTGCCAGCAGTCGGGGGAGTATCCAGCATTTT. Translated, it gives CASSRGSIQHF.

The genes are TRBV18 and TRBJ2-2; weak D call: TRBD2 (6 bases). From germline, CDR1 is KGHSH and CDR2 LQKENI. The CDR3 contains 15 residues. Trimming pared 6 bases from V and 1 base from J, leaving 12 bases between. The CDR3 DNA is TGTGCCAGCTCGCGGAATAGCGGGAACACCGGGGAGCTGTTTTTT. As protein: CASSRNSGNTGELFF.

This clone appeared a single time. The J gene is TRBJ2-4, the V gene TRBV6-5; D uncertain. The ends were cut back, 0 bases at V and 4 bases at J, with 4 bases in the middle. This CDR3 has 13 residues. Germline lookup yields CDR1 MNHEY and CDR2 SVGAGI. The CDR3, as DNA: TGTGCCAGCAGTTACTCAACTAAAAACATTCAGTACTTC. Protein sequence: CASSYSTKNIQYF.

V is TRBV7-9 and J is TRBJ2-5; 7 bases fit TRBD1. The V gene end was trimmed by 1 base and the J gene end by 1 base; junction bases not matched to a gene: 6. Germline CDR1 and CDR2: SEHNR and FQNEAQ (reference sequence). This CDR3 contains 16 residues. Here the CDR3 reads CASSLGVDRTQETQYF. Written as DNA, the CDR3 is TGTGCCAGCAGCTTAGGGGTGGACAGGACCCAAGAGACCCAGTACTTC.

V and J are TRBV28 and TRBJ1-5, with a possible D match to TRBD1 (6 bases). V lost 7 bases and J lost 5, with 12 bases in between. The CDR3 is 13 residues long. Germline lookup yields CDR1 MDHEN and CDR2 SYDVKM. The CDR3 loop reads CASIQGYHQPQHF. The CDR3 DNA sequence: TGTGCCAGCATTCAGGGGTATCATCAGCCCCAGCATTTT.

A few counts support this clone. The genes are TRBV6-6 and TRBJ2-5, with D hard to call. Germline-derived CDR1 and CDR2 are MNHNY and SVGAGI (reference sequence). The CDR3 totals 11 residues. The V and J ends lost 2 bases and 5 bases respectively, with 3 bases between them. For the CDR3, the DNA is TGTGCCAGCAGTTACGCGGAGACCCAGTACTTC. Translated: CASSYAETQYF.

This clone was counted between two and nine times. V and J are TRBV5-6 and TRBJ2-7, with a possible D match to TRBD2 (6 bases). Per the germline V gene, CDR1 is SGHDT and CDR2 is YYEEEE. This CDR3 is 16 amino acids long. V lost 4 bases and J lost 0, with 17 bases in between. This CDR3 reads CASSPPGLPHSYEQYF. CDR3 sequence (DNA): TGTGCCAGCAGCCCTCCGGGACTGCCTCACTCCTACGAGCAGTACTTC.

The DNA of the CDR3 is TGTGCCAGCAGCTTGGATCAGGGGATATCTTGGGATGAGCAGTTCTTC. Translating it yields CASSLDQGISWDEQFF. The V and J genes are TRBV5-4 and TRBJ2-1; possible D gene TRBD1, 6 bases. CDR1 SGHNT and CDR2 YYREEE come from the germline V gene (reference sequence). This CDR3 spans 16 amino acids. Trimming removed 0 bases at V and 8 bases at J, with 18 bases between.

This sequence joins TRBV5-6 and TRBJ2-7, with D perhaps matching TRBD1 (6 bases). The CDR3 has 12 residues. V dropped 5 bases and J dropped 3 bases, with 9 bases sitting between them. Looked up from germline, CDR1 is SGHDT and CDR2 is YYEEEE. CDR3: CASSGQYYEQYF. The DNA for the CDR3 is TGTGCCAGCAGTGGACAGTACTACGAGCAGTACTTC.

The rearrangement links TRBV6-5 to TRBJ1-3; TRBD1 might be the D (5 bases). The V end was cut by 5 bases, the J end by 1 base, with 12 bases between. The length of the CDR3 is 15 residues. Germline V CDR1 and CDR2: MNHEY, SVGAGI. Here the CDR3 reads CASSQSGNSGNTIYF. The DNA of the CDR3 is TGTGCCAGCAGTCAATCAGGGAATTCTGGAAACACCATATATTTT.

The CDR3 sequence is CASSFRTDLNTEAFF. CDR3 nucleotides: TGCGCCAGCAGCTTCCGGACAGATTTGAACACTGAAGCTTTCTTT. The V call is TRBV5-1, the J call TRBJ1-1; the D gene is possibly TRBD1 (6 bases). This CDR3 comprises 15 residues. Germline CDR1 and CDR2: SGHRS and YFSETQ. V lost 2 bases and J 0 bases, leaving 11 bases between the germline ends. Full variable domain (rest looked up from reference TRBV5-1 and TRBJ1-1): KAGVTQTPRYLIKTRGQQVTLSCSPISGHRSVSWYQQTPGQGLQFLFEYFSETQRNKGNFPGRFSGRQFSNSRSEMNVSTLELGDSALYLCASSFRTDLNTEAFFGQGTRLTVV.